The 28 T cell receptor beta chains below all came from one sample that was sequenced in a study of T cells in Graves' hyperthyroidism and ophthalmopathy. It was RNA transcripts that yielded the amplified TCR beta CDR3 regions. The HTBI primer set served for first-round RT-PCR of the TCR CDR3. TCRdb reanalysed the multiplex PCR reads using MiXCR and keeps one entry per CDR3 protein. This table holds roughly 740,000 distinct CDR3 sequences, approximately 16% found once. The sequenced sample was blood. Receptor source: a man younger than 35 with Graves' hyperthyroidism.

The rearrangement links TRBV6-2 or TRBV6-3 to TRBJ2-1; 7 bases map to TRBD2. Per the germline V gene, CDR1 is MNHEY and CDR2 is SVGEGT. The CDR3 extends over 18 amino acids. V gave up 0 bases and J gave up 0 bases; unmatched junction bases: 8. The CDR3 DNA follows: TGTGCCAGCAGTTACTCGAGGCTAGCGGAGAACTCCTACAATGAGCAGTTCTTC. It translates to CASSYSRLAENSYNEQFF.

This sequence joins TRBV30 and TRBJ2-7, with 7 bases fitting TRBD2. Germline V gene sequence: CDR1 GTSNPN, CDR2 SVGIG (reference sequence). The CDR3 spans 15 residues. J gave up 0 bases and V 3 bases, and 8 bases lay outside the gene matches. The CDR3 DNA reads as TGTGCCTGGAGCCCACTAGCGTCAAGCTCCTACGAGCAGTACTTC. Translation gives CAWSPLASSSYEQYF.

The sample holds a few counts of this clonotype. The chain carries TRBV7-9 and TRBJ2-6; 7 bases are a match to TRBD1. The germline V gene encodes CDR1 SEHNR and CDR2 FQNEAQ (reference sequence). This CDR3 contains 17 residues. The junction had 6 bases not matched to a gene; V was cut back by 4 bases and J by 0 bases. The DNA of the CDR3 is TGTGCCAGCAGCTCGACAGGGTACAACTCTGGGGCCAACGTCCTGACTTTC. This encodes CASSSTGYNSGANVLTF.

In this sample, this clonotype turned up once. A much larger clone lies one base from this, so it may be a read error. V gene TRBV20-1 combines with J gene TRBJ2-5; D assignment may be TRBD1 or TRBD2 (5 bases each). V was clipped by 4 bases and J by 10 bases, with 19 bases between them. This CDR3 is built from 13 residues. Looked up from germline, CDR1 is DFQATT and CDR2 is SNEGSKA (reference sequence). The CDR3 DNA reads TGCAGTGCTACCGGGACCCAGGTAAGCGACCAGTACTTC. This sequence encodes CSATGTQVSDQYF.

CDR3 sequence reads: CAISTRGPSAYEQYF. The DNA for the CDR3 is TGTGCCATCAGTACTAGGGGTCCCTCGGCCTACGAGCAGTACTTC. J is TRBJ2-7 and V is TRBV10-3; D possibly uses TRBD1 or TRBD2 (5 bases each). The CDR3 runs to 15 residues. With 5 bases removed from V and 2 bases from J, the gap between germline ends came to 16 bases. Per the germline V gene, CDR1 is ENHRY and CDR2 is SYGVKD.

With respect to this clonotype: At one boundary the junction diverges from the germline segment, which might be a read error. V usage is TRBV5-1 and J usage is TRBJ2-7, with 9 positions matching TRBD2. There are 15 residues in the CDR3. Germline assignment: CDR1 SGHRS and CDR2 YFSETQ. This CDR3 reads CASSQLASGTYGQYF. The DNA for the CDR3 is TGCGCCAGCAGCCAATTGGCTAGCGGGACCTACGGGCAGTACTTC.

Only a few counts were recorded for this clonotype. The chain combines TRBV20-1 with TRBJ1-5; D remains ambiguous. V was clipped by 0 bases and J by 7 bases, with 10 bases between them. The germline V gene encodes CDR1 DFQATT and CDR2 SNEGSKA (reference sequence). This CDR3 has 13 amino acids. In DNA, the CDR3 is TGCAGTGCTAGAGATACGGAGGACCAGCCCCAGCATTTT. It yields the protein CSARDTEDQPQHF.

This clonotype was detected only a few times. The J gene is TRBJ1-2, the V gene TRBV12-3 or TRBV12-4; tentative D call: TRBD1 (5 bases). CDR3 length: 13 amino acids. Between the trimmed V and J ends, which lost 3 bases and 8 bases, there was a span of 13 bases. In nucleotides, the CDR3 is TGTGCCAGCAGTTTCAATCCGGGGGTAGGCTACACCTTC. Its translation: CASSFNPGVGYTF.

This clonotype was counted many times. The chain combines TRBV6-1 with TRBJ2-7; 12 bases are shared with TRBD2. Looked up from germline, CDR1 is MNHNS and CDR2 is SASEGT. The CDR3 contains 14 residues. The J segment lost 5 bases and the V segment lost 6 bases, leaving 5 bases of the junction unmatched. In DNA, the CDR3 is TGTGCCAGCAGGCGGACTAGCGGGGCCCACGAGCAGTACTTC. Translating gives CASRRTSGAHEQYF.

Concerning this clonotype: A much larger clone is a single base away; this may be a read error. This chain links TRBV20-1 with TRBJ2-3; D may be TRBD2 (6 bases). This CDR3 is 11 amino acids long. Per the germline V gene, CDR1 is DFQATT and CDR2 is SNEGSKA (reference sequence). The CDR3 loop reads CSALLADTRYF. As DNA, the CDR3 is TGCAGTGCTCTACTAGCAGATACGCGGTATTTT.

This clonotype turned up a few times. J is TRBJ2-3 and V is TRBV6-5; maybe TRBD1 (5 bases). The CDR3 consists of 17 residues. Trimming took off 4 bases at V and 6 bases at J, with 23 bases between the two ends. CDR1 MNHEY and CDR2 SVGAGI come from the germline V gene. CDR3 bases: TGTGCCAGCAGTTCCTCTTCGTATTTCCCTGGGGCGGATACGCAGTATTTT. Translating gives CASSSSSYFPGADTQYF.

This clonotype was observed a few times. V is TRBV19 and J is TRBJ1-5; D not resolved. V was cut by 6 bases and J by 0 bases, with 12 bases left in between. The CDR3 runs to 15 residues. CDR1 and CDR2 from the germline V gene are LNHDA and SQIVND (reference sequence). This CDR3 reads CASRSPGYSNQPQHF. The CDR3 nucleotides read TGTGCCAGTAGATCCCCGGGGTATAGCAATCAGCCCCAGCATTTT.

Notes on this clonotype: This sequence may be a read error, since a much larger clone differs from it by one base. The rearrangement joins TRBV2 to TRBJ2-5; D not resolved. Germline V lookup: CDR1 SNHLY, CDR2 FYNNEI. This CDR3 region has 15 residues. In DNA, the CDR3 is TGTGCCAGCAATGAATTCGACTCCCCAGAGGAGACCCAGTACTTC. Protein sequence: CASNEFDSPEETQYF.

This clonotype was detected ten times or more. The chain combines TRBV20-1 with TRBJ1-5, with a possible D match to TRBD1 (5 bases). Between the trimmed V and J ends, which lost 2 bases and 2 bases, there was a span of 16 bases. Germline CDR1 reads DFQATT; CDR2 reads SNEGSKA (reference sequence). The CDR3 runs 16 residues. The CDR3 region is CSARSGRGWGNQPQHF. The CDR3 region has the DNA TGCAGTGCTAGATCGGGTAGGGGTTGGGGCAATCAGCCCCAGCATTTT.

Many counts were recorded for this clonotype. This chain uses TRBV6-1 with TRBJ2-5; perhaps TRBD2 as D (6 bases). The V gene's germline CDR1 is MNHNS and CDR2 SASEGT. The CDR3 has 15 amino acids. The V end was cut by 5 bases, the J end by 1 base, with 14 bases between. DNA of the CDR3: TGTGCCAGCAGTTCGCCCGGGGACTCCCAAGAGACCCAGTACTTC. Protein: CASSSPGDSQETQYF.

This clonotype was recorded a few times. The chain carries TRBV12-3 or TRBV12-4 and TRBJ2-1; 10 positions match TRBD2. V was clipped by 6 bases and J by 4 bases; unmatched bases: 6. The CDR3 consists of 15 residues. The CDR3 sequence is CASSTGLAAYNEQFF. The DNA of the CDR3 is TGTGCCAGCAGCACTGGACTAGCGGCTTACAATGAGCAGTTCTTC.

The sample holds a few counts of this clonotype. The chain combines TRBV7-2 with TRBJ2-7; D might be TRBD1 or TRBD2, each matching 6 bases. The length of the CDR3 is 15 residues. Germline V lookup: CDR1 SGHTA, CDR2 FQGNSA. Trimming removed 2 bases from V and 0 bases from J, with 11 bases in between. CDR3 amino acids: CASSLLRGHSYEQYF. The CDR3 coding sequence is TGTGCCAGCAGCTTACTCCGGGGGCACTCCTACGAGCAGTACTTC.

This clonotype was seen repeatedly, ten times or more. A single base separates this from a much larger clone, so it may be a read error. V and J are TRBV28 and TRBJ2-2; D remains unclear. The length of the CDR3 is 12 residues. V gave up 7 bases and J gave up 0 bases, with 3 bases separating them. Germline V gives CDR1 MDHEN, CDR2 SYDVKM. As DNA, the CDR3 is TGTGCCAGCACCCCGAACACCGGGGAGCTGTTTTTT. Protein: CASTPNTGELFF.

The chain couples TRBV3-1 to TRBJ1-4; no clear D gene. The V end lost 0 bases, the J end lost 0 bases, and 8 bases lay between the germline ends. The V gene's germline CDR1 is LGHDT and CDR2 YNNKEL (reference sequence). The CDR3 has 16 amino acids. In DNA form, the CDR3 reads TGTGCCAGCAGCCAAGATCACCTCGCAACTAATGAAAAACTGTTTTTT. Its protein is CASSQDHLATNEKLFF.

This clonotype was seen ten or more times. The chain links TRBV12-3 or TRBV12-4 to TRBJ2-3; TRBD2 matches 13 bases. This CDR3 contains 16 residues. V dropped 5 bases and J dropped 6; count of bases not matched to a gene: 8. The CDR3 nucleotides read TGTGCCAGCAGTCCCGGACTAGCGGGAGAAGGGGATACGCAGTATTTT. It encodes CASSPGLAGEGDTQYF.

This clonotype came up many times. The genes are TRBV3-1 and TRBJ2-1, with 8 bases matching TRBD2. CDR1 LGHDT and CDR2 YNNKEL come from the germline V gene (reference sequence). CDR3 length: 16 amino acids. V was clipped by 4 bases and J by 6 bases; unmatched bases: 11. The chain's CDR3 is CASSLGSGSLSNEQFF. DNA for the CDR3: TGTGCCAGCAGCCTCGGGAGCGGGAGTCTTTCCAATGAGCAGTTCTTC.

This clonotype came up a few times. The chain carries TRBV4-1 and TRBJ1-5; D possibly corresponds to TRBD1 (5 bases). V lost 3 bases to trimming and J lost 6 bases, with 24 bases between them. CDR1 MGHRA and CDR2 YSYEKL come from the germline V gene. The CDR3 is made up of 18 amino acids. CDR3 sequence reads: CASSHTRGERVVGQPQHF. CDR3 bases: TGCGCCAGCAGCCATACCCGAGGGGAAAGGGTGGTTGGTCAGCCCCAGCATTTT.

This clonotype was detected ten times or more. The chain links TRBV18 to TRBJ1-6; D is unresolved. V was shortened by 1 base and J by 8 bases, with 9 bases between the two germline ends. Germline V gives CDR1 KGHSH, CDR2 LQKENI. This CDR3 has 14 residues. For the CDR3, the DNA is TGTGCCAGCTCACCACGCCAGCTCGATTCACCCCTCCACTTT. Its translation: CASSPRQLDSPLHF.

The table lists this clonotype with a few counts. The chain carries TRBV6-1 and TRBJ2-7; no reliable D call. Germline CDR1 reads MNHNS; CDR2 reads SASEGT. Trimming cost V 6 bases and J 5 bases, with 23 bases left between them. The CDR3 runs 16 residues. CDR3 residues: CASRKDPYRSVHEQYF. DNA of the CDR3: TGTGCCAGCAGAAAGGACCCATACCGGTCAGTTCACGAGCAGTACTTC.

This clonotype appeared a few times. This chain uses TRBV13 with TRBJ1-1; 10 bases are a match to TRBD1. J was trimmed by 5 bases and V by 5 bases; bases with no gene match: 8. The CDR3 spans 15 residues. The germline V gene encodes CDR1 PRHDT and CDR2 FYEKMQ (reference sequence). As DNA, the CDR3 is TGTGCCAGCAGCCGGCGGACAGGGGGGGGTACTGAAGCTTTCTTT. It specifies CASSRRTGGGTEAFF.

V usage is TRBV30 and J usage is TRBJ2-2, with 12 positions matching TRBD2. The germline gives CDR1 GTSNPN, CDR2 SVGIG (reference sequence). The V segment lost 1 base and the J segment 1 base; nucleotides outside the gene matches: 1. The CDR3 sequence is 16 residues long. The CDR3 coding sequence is TGTGCCTGGAGTGGACTAGCGGGAGTGAACACCGGGGAGCTGTTTTTT. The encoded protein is CAWSGLAGVNTGELFF.

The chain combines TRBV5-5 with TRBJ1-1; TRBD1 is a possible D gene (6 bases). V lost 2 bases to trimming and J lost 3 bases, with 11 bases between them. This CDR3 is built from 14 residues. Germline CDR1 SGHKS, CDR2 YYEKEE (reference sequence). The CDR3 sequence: CASSFLDSHTEAFF. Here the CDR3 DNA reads TGTGCCAGCAGCTTCCTGGACAGCCACACTGAAGCTTTCTTT. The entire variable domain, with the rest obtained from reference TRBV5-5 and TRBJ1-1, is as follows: DAGVTQSPTHLIKTRGQQVTLRCSPISGHKSVSWYQQVLGQGPQFIFQYYEKEERGRGNFPDRFSARQFPNYSSELNVNALLLGDSALYLCASSFLDSHTEAFFGQGTRLTVV.

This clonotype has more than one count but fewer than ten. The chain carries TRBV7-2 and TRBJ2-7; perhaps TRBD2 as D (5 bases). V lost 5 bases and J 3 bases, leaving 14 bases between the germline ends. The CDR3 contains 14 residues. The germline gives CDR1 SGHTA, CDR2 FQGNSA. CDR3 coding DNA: TGTGCCAGCAGCCGCCGGGGTGGGGTCTACGAGCAGTACTTC. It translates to CASSRRGGVYEQYF.